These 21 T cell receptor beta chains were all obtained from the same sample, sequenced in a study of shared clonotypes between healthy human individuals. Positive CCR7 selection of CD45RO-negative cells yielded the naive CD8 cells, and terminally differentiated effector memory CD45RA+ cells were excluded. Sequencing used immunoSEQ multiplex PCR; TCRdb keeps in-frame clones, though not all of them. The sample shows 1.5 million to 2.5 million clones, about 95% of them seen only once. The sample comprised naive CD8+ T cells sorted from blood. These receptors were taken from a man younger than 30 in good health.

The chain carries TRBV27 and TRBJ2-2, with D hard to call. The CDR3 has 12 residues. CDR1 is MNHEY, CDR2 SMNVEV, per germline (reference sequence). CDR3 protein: CASEENTGELFF. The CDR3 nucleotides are TGTGCATCTGAAGAGAACACCGGGGAGCTGTTTTTT.

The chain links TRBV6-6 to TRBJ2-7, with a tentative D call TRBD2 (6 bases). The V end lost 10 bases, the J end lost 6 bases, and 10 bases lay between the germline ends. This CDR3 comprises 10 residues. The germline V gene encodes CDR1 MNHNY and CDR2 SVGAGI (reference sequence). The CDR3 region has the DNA TGTGCCACGGGAGCACGCGAGCAGTACTTC. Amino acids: CATGAREQYF.

The CDR3 sequence is CASSLRGWDYGYTF. CDR3 sequence (DNA): TGTGCCAGCAGCTTGCGGGGCTGGGACTATGGCTACACCTTC. V usage is TRBV5-4 and J usage is TRBJ1-2; D might be TRBD1 (5 bases). V was pared by 1 base and J by 3 bases, with 10 bases between. Germline CDR1 is SGHNT and CDR2 is YYREEE (reference sequence). The CDR3 consists of 14 residues. Supplemented by reference TRBV5-4 and TRBJ1-2, the full variable domain reads ETGVTQSPTHLIKTRGQQVTLRCSSQSGHNTVSWYQQALGQGPQFIFQYYREEENGRGNFPPRFSGLQFPNYSSELNVNALELDDSALYLCASSLRGWDYGYTFGSGTRLTVV.

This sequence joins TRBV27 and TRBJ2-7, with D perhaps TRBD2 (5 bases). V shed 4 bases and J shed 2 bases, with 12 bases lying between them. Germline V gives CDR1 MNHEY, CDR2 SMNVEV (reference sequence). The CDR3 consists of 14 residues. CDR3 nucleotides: TGTGCCAGCAGTTCTGGCGGGTTAACCTACGAGCAGTACTTC. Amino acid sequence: CASSSGGLTYEQYF.

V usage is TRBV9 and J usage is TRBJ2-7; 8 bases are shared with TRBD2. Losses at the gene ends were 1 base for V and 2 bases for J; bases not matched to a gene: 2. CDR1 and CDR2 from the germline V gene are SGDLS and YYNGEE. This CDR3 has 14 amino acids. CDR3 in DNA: TGTGCCAGCAGCGTATACGGGGGGGCCTACGAGCAGTACTTC. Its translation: CASSVYGGAYEQYF.

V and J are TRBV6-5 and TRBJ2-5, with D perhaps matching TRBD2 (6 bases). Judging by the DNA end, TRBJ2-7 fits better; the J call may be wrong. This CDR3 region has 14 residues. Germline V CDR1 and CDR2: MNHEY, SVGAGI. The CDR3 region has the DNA TGTGCCAGCAGTTACATCGGGGGATCCTACGAGCAGTACTTC. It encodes CASSYIGGSYEQYF.

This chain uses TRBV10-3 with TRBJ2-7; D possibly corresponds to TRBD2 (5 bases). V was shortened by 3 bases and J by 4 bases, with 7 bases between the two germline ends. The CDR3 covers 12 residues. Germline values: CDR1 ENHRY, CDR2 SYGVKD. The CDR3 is CAISDDYYEQYF. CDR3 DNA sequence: TGTGCCATCAGTGACGACTATTACGAGCAGTACTTC.

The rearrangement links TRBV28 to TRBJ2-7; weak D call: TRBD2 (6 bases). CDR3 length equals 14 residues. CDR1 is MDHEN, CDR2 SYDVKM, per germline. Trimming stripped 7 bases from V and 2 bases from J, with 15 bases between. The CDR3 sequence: CASTPTGGAYEQYF. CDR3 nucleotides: TGTGCCAGCACCCCCACTGGCGGGGCCTACGAGCAGTACTTC. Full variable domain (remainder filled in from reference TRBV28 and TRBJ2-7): DVKVTQSSRYLVKRTGEKVFLECVQDMDHENMFWYRQDPGLGLRLIYFSYDVKMKEKGDIPEGYSVSREKKERFSLILESASTNQTSMYLCASTPTGGAYEQYFGPGTRLTVT.

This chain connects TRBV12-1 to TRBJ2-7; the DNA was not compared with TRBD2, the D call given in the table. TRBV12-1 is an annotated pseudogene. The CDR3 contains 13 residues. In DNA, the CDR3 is TGTGCCAGCAGCTGCCCATTGAGGTACGAGCAGTACTTC. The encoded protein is CASSCPLRYEQYF.

The CDR3 sequence: CACGPRNYNEQFF. Written as DNA, the CDR3 is TGCGCCTGTGGGCCCAGGAATTACAATGAGCAGTTCTTC. The rearrangement uses TRBV5-1 and TRBJ2-1; D not resolved. This CDR3 comprises 13 residues. Deletions cut 10 bases from V and 4 bases from J, with 15 bases between. The germline CDR1 and CDR2 sequences are SGHRS and YFSETQ. Full variable domain (outside the CDR3, taken from reference TRBV5-1 and TRBJ2-1): KAGVTQTPRYLIKTRGQQVTLSCSPISGHRSVSWYQQTPGQGLQFLFEYFSETQRNKGNFPGRFSGRQFSNSRSEMNVSTLELGDSALYLCACGPRNYNEQFFGPGTRLTVL.

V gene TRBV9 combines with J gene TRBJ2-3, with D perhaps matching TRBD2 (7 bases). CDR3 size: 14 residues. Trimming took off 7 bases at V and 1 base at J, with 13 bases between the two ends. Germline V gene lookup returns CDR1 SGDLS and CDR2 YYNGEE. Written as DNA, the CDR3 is TGTGCCAGCGGCAGGGGAGGGGGCACAGATACGCAGTATTTT. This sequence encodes CASGRGGGTDTQYF.

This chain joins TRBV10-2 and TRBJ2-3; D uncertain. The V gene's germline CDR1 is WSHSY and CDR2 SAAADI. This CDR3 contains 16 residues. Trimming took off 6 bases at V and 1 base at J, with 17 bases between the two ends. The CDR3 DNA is TGCGCCAGCAGCCATCTAGAATTCTCTGGCACAGATACGCAGTATTTT. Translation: CASSHLEFSGTDTQYF.

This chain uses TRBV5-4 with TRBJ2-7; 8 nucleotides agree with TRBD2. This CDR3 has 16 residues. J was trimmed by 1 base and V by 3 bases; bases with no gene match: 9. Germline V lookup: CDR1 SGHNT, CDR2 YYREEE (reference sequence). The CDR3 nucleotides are TGTGCCAGCAGCTCGGGAGGGGCTAGCGGGTCCTACGAGCAGTACTTC. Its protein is CASSSGGASGSYEQYF.

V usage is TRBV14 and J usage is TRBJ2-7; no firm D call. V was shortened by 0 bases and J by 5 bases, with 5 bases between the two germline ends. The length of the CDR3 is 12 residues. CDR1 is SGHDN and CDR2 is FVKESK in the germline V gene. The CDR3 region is CASSQDLNEQYF. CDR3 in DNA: TGTGCCAGCAGCCAAGATCTGAACGAGCAGTACTTC.

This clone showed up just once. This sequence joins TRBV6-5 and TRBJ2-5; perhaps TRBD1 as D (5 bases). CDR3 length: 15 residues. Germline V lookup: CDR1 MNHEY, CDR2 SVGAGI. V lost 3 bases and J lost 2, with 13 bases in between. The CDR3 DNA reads TGTGCCAGCAGTTATCAGGCAGGGATTCAAGAGACCCAGTACTTC. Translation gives CASSYQAGIQETQYF.

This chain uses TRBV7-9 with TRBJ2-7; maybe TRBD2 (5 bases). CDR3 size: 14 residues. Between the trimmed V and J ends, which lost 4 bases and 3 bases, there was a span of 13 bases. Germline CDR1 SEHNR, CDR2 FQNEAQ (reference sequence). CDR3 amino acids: CASSSIGGSYEQYF. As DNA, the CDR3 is TGTGCCAGCAGCTCTATAGGAGGAAGCTACGAGCAGTACTTC.

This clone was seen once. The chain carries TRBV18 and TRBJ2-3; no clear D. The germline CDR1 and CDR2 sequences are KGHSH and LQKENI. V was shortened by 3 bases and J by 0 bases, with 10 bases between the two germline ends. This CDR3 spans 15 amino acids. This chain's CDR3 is CASSPLIDSTDTQYF. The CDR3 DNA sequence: TGTGCCAGCTCACCGCTCATAGACAGCACAGATACGCAGTATTTT.

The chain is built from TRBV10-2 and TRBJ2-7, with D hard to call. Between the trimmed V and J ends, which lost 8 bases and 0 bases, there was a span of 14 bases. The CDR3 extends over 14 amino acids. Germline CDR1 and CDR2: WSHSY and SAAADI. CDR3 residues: CASSHGWSSYEQYF. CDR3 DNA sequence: TGCGCCAGCTCGCACGGGTGGAGCTCCTACGAGCAGTACTTC.

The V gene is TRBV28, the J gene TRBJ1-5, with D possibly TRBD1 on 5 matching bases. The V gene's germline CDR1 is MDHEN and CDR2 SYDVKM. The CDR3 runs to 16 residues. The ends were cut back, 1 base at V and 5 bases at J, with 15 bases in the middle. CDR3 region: CASSLFGRQKHQPQHF. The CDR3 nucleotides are TGTGCCAGCAGTTTATTTGGGCGACAGAAGCATCAGCCCCAGCATTTT.

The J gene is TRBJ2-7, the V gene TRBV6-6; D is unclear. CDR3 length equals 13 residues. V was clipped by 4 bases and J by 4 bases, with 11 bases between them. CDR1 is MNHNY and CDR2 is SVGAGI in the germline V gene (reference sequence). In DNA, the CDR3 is TGTGCCAGCAGTTCCCTGCAGTGGTACGAGCAGTACTTC. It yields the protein CASSSLQWYEQYF.

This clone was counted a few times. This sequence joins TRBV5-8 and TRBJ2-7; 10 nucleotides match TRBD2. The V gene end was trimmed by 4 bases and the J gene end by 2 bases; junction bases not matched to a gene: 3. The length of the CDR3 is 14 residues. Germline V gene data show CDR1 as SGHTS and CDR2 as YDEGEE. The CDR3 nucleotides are TGTGCCAGCAGCCGGACTAGCGGAACCTACGAGCAGTACTTC. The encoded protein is CASSRTSGTYEQYF.